This TCR beta chain comes out of a study of blood T cell repertoires in COVID-19. Study-level information: Acute-phase and convalescent COVID-19 samples originated in the United States, Italy and Spain. T cells, B-cell-depleted T cells, or PBMCs provided the cDNA or gDNA that served as material.

The V gene's germline CDR1 is WSHSY and CDR2 SAAADI. Trimming removed 9 bases at V and 1 base at J, with 18 bases between. CDR3 length: 15 residues. As handled by the study authors: By means of reference gene primer amplification, nucleated cell counts were estimated. Assay: immunoSEQ multiplex PCR; the TCRdb copy retains only in-frame clones and omits some. That table furnishes V, J and clone size, whereas the DNA furnished D and trimming. The sample yields approximately 73,000 clones, approximately 77% seen once. Sequencing was performed on peripheral blood. The chain links TRBV10-2 to TRBJ1-1; tentatively, D is TRBD1 (6 bases). This receptor was obtained from a woman in her sixties or seventies with acute or convalescent COVID-19. Here the CDR3 reads CASALSGQQNTEAFF. DNA for the CDR3: TGCGCCAGTGCTTTGTCTGGACAGCAGAACACTGAAGCTTTCTTT.